Below are 14 T cell receptor beta chains sequenced from a single sample in a study of cytomegalovirus exposure and HLA in healthy donors. Primers included in the PCR were 60 Vbeta and 13 Jbeta primers. The repertoire was sequenced with immunoSEQ multiplex PCR; TCRdb's copy has only in-frame clones and lacks some. The sample carries fewer than 150,000 clones, 79% recorded once. The sample consisted of PBMCs. These receptors all stem from a man aged 40-49 years in good health and CMV-seropositive.

The chain uses TRBV19 and TRBJ1-4; perhaps TRBD1 as D (6 bases). There are 14 residues in the CDR3. Per the germline V gene, CDR1 is LNHDA and CDR2 is SQIVND (reference sequence). V lost 9 bases and J 7 bases, leaving 18 bases between the germline ends. For the CDR3, the DNA is TGTGCCAGCTCGGGCGGCAGGGGTTTTGAAAAACTGTTTTTT. Translation: CASSGGRGFEKLFF.

The rearrangement links TRBV27 to TRBJ2-1, with a weak D call TRBD2 (7 bases). The CDR3 extends over 17 amino acids. Germline lookup yields CDR1 MNHEY and CDR2 SMNVEV (reference sequence). Trimming removed 3 bases at V and 5 bases at J, with 20 bases between. The CDR3 is CASSFSGAGGGDNEQFF. The CDR3 nucleotides are TGTGCCAGCAGTTTCTCAGGGGCCGGCGGGGGAGACAATGAGCAGTTCTTC.

This clone has only one observation. The CDR3: CASSKTSGGWNEQFF. The DNA for the CDR3 is TGTGCCAGCAGCAAAACTAGCGGGGGGTGGAATGAGCAGTTCTTC. The chain employs TRBV6-6 and TRBJ2-1; 12 nucleotides line up with TRBD2. With 6 bases clipped from V and 7 bases from J, the junction kept 7 bases outside the gene matches. Germline CDR1 and CDR2: MNHNY and SVGAGI (reference sequence). The length of the CDR3 is 15 residues.

This sequence joins TRBV2 and TRBJ2-1; TRBD1 might be the D (5 bases). There are 13 residues in the CDR3. Germline-derived CDR1 and CDR2 are SNHLY and FYNNEI. Trimming took 6 bases from V and 4 from J, leaving 10 bases between them. This chain's CDR3 is CASRDTLYNEQFF. CDR3 nucleotides: TGTGCCAGCAGGGACACGTTATACAATGAGCAGTTCTTC.

This chain links TRBV7-8 with TRBJ2-5, with 10 bases that match TRBD2. V dropped 5 bases and J dropped 2; count of bases not matched to a gene: 5. The germline gives CDR1 SGHVS, CDR2 FQNEAQ. The CDR3 runs 15 residues. This CDR3 is CASSISGGNQETQYF. CDR3 nucleotide sequence: TGTGCCAGCAGCATTAGCGGGGGGAATCAAGAGACCCAGTACTTC.

The V and J genes are TRBV19 and TRBJ1-5; TRBD1 aligns across 8 bases. With 6 bases clipped from V and 6 bases from J, the junction kept 4 bases outside the gene matches. The V gene's germline CDR1 is LNHDA and CDR2 SQIVND (reference sequence). The CDR3 runs to 13 residues. CDR3 bases: TGTGCCAGTAGCGCGGACAGGGTTCAGCCCCAGCATTTT. Protein sequence: CASSADRVQPQHF.

The chain is built from TRBV19 and TRBJ2-2; 10 bases fit TRBD2. J was trimmed by 4 bases and V by 5 bases; bases with no gene match: 7. This CDR3 has 16 amino acids. Germline CDR1 is LNHDA and CDR2 is SQIVND (reference sequence). CDR3 residues: CASSASGRAGTGELFF. The DNA of the CDR3 is TGTGCCAGTAGTGCCAGCGGGAGGGCCGGCACCGGGGAGCTGTTTTTT.

V and J are TRBV7-3 and TRBJ2-1, with a weak D call TRBD1 (6 bases). Germline CDR1 SGHTA, CDR2 FQGTGA. This CDR3 has 15 amino acids. V was clipped by 1 base and J by 4 bases, with 11 bases between them. The CDR3 bases are TGTGCCAGCAGCTTAAGGGACACCAGTTACAATGAGCAGTTCTTC. Translation: CASSLRDTSYNEQFF.

This rearrangement joins TRBV7-8 to TRBJ1-1; a weak D match, TRBD1 (6 bases). The CDR3 sequence is 15 residues long. Germline assignment: CDR1 SGHVS and CDR2 FQNEAQ. Trimming took off 3 bases at V and 0 bases at J, with 11 bases between the two ends. DNA for the CDR3: TGTGCCAGCAGCTTGGGGGCGACGATGAACACTGAAGCTTTCTTT. Its translation: CASSLGATMNTEAFF.

In its sample, this clone was seen a few times. This chain links TRBV15 with TRBJ1-2; no definite D call. This CDR3 comprises 12 residues. V lost 0 bases to trimming and J lost 8 bases, with 7 bases between them. Germline CDR1 reads LNHNV; CDR2 reads YYDKDF (reference sequence). DNA of the CDR3: TGTGCCACCAGCAGAGATCATAGAGGCTACACCTTC. Protein sequence: CATSRDHRGYTF.

The J gene is TRBJ2-1, the V gene TRBV6-4; 8 bases align to TRBD1. From germline, CDR1 is MRHNA and CDR2 SNTAGT. CDR3 size: 15 residues. The junction had 13 bases not matched to a gene; V was cut back by 8 bases and J by 7 bases. DNA of the CDR3: TGTGCCAGCGGACCACAGCCCGGGACAGGAAATGAGCAGTTCTTC. Amino acid sequence: CASGPQPGTGNEQFF.

The V gene is TRBV5-1, the J gene TRBJ2-2; D may be TRBD2 (5 bases). The CDR3 covers 16 residues. Germline assignment: CDR1 SGHRS and CDR2 YFSETQ. Trimming took off 0 bases at V and 1 base at J, with 10 bases between the two ends. The CDR3, as DNA: TGCGCCAGCAGCTTGGGAGGGCGACTGAACACCGGGGAGCTGTTTTTT. This translates into CASSLGGRLNTGELFF.

This clone is a singleton in its sample. The chain is built from TRBV19 and TRBJ2-3; possible D gene TRBD2, 6 bases. The CDR3 spans 17 residues. Between the trimmed V and J ends, which lost 1 base and 2 bases, there was a span of 16 bases. Germline V gene data show CDR1 as LNHDA and CDR2 as SQIVND (reference sequence). The CDR3 nucleotides are TGTGCCAGTAGTATAGGGGACTGGGGGATTTACACAGATACGCAGTATTTT. Protein product: CASSIGDWGIYTDTQYF.

The chain employs TRBV6-1 and TRBJ2-1, with TRBD2 identical over 8 bases. The CDR3 length is 16 residues. V dropped 1 base and J dropped 1; count of bases not matched to a gene: 3. CDR1 and CDR2 (germline): MNHNS, SASEGT. CDR3 residues: CASSEGAGGSYNEQFF. Here the CDR3 DNA reads TGTGCCAGCAGTGAAGGGGCGGGAGGATCCTACAATGAGCAGTTCTTC.